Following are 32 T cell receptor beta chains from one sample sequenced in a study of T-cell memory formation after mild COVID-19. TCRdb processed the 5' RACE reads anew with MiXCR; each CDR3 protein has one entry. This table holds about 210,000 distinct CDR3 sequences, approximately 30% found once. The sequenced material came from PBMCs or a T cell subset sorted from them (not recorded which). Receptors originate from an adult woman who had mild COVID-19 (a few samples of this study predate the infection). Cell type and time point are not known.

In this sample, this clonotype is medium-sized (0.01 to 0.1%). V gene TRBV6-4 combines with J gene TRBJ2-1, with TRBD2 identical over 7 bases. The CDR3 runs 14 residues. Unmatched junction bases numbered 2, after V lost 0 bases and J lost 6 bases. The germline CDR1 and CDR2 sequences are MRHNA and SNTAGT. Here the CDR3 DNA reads TGTGCCAGCAGTGACTCCGGGGGGAGCAATGAGCAGTTCTTC. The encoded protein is CASSDSGGSNEQFF.

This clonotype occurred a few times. The CDR3 is CASSYVAGAIADTQYF. The CDR3, as DNA: TGTGCCAGCAGTTATGTAGCGGGAGCAATCGCAGATACGCAGTATTTT. V is TRBV12-3 or TRBV12-4 and J is TRBJ2-3; 9 bases fit TRBD2. V gave up 4 bases and J gave up 4 bases; unmatched junction bases: 9. The CDR3 extends over 16 amino acids.

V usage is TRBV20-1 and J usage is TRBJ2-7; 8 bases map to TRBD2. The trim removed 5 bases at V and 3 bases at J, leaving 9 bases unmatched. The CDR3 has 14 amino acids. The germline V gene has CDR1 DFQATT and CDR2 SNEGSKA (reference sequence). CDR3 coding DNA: TGCAGTGCTTTGACCCCGGGGGGGAACTACGAGCAGTACTTC. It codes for CSALTPGGNYEQYF.

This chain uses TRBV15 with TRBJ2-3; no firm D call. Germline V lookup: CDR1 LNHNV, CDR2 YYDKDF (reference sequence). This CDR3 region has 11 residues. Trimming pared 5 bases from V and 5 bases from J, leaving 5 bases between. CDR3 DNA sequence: TGTGCCACCAGCTCGAGAGATACGCAGTATTTT. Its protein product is CATSSRDTQYF.

CDR3 nucleotide sequence: TGTGCCAGCAGTTACTTGGGACAGGGGCAAGAGACCCAGTACTTC. Protein: CASSYLGQGQETQYF. J is TRBJ2-5 and V is TRBV6-2 or TRBV6-3, with 10 bases that match TRBD1. The CDR3 consists of 15 residues. The junction had 1 base not matched to a gene; V was cut back by 1 base and J by 2 bases. Germline V gene lookup returns CDR1 MNHEY and CDR2 SVGEGT.

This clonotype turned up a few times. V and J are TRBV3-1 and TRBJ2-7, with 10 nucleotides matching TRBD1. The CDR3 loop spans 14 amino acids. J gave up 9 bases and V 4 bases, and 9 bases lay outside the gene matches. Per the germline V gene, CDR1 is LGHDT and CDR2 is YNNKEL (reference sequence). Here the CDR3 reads CASSLDRGRLTQYF. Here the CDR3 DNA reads TGTGCCAGCAGCCTCGACAGGGGGCGGTTGACGCAGTACTTC.

The CDR3 bases are TGTGCCAGCTCACCTCCCCGGGGAGCCAGGGTATCCTACAATGAGCAGTTCTTC. Its protein is CASSPPRGARVSYNEQFF. This sequence joins TRBV18 and TRBJ2-1, with D perhaps matching TRBD1 or TRBD2 (5 bases each). Trimming cost V 3 bases and J 1 base, with 19 bases left between them. Germline lookup yields CDR1 KGHSH and CDR2 LQKENI. The CDR3 sequence is 18 residues long.

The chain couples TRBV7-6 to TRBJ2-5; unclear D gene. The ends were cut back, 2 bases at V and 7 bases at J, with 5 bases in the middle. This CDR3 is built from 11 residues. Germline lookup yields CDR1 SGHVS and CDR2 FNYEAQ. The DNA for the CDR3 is TGTGCCAGCAGCTTATGGGGGACCCAGTACTTC. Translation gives CASSLWGTQYF.

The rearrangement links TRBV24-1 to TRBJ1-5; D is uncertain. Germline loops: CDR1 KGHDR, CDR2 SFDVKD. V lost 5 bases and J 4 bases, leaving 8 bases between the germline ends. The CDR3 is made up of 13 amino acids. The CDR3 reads CATSVGVNQPQHF. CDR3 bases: TGTGCCACCAGTGTCGGGGTAAATCAGCCCCAGCATTTT.

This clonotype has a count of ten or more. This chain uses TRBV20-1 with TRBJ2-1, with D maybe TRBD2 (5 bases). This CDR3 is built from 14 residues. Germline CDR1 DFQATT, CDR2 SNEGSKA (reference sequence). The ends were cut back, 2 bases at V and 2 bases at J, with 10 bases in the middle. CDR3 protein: CSARISAAYNEQFF. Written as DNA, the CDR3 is TGCAGTGCTAGAATTAGCGCCGCCTACAATGAGCAGTTCTTC.

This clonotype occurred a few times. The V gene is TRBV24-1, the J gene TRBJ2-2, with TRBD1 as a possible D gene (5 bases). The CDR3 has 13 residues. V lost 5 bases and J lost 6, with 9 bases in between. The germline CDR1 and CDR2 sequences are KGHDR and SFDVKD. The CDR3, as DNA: TGTGCCACCAGTGGCAGGGTGGCCGGGGAGCTGTTTTTT. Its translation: CATSGRVAGELFF.

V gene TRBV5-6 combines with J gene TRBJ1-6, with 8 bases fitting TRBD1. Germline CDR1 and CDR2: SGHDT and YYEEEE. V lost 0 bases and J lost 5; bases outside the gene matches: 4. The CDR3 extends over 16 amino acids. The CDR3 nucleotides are TGTGCCAGCAGCTTGGTCCCGGGACAGGATAATTCACCCCTCCACTTT. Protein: CASSLVPGQDNSPLHF. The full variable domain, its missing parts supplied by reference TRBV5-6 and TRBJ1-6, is DAGVTQSPTHLIKTRGQQVTLRCSPKSGHDTVSWYQQALGQGPQFIFQYYEEEERQRGNFPDRFSGHQFPNYSSELNVNALLLGDSALYLCASSLVPGQDNSPLHFGNGTRLTVT.

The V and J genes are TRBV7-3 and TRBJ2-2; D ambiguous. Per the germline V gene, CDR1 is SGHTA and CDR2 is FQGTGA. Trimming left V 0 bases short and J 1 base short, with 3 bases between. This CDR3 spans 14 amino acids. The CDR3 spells CASSLTKNTGELFF. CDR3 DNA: TGTGCCAGCAGCTTAACAAAGAACACCGGGGAGCTGTTTTTT.

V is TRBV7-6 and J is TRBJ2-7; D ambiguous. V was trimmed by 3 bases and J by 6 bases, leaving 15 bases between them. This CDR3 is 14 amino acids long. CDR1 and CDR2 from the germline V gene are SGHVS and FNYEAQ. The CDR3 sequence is CASSFLSSPREQYF. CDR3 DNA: TGTGCCAGCAGCTTTCTAAGCAGCCCTCGCGAGCAGTACTTC.

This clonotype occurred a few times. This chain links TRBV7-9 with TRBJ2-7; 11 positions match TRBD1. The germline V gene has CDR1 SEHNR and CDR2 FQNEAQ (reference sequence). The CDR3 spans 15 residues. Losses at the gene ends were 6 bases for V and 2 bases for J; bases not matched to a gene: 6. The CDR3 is CASREPGQGAYEQYF. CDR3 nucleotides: TGTGCCAGCAGAGAACCGGGACAGGGGGCCTACGAGCAGTACTTC.

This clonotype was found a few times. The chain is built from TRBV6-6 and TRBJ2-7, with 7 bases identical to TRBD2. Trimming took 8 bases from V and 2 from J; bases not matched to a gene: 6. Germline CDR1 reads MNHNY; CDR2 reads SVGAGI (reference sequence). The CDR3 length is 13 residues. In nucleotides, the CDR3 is TGTGCCAGCTGTGGGGGGGTGCCCTACGAGCAGTACTTC. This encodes CASCGGVPYEQYF.

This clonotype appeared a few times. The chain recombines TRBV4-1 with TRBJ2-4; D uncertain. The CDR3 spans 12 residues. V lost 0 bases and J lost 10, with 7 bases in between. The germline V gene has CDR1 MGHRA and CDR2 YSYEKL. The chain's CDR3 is CASSQEFGIQYF. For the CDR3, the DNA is TGCGCCAGCAGCCAAGAATTTGGGATTCAGTACTTC.

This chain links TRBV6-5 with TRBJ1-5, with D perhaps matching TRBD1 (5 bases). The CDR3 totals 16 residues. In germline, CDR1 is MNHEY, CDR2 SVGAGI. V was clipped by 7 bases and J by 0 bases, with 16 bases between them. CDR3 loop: CASKPTPGTSNQPQHF. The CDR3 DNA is TGTGCCAGCAAACCTACCCCAGGGACTAGCAATCAGCCCCAGCATTTT.

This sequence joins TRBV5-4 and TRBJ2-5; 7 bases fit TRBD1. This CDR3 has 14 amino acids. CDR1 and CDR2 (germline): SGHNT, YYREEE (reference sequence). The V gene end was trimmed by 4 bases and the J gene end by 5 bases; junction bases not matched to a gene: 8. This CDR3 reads CASSIRQGGETQYF. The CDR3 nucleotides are TGTGCCAGCAGCATTAGACAGGGCGGCGAGACCCAGTACTTC.

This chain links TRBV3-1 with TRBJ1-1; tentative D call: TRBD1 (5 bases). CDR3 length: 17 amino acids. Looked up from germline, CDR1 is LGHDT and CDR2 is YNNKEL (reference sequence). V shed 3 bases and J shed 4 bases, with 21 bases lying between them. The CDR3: CASSHKGRGVEGTEAFF. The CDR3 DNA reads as TGTGCCAGCAGCCACAAGGGGAGGGGAGTAGAAGGCACTGAAGCTTTCTTT.

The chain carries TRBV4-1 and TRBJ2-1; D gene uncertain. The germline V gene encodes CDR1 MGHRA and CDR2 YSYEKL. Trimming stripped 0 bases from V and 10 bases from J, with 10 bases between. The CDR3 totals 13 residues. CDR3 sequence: CASSQDPRMEQFF. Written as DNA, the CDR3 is TGCGCCAGCAGCCAAGATCCCCGAATGGAGCAGTTCTTC.

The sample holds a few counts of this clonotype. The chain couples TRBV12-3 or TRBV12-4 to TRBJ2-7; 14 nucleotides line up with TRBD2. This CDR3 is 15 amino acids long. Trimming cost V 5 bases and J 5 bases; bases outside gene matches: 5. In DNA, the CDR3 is TGTGCCAGCAGTGCTGGGACTAGCGGGAGAGACGAGCAGTACTTC. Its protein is CASSAGTSGRDEQYF.

CDR3 region: CATRPQDSFNEQFF. Written as DNA, the CDR3 is TGTGCCACCAGGCCACAGGACTCCTTTAATGAGCAGTTCTTC. This chain links TRBV24-1 with TRBJ2-1; possibly TRBD1 or TRBD2 for D (5 bases each). Germline V gene lookup returns CDR1 KGHDR and CDR2 SFDVKD. The length of the CDR3 is 14 residues. Between the trimmed V and J ends, which lost 7 bases and 7 bases, there was a span of 16 bases.

The DNA for the CDR3 is TGTGCCAGCAGTTTAGCGCCCCTGGACAGGGCGAATGGCTACACCTTC. It yields the protein CASSLAPLDRANGYTF. V gene TRBV12-3 or TRBV12-4 combines with J gene TRBJ1-2; 8 nucleotides align to TRBD1. V was clipped by 0 bases and J by 6 bases; unmatched bases: 9. This CDR3 has 16 amino acids.

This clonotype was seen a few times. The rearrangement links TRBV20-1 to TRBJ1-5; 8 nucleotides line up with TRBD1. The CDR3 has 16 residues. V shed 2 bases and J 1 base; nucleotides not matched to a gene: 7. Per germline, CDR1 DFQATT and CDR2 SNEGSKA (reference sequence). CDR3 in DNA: TGCAGTGCTAGACCTGGACAGGGAAGGAGCAATCAGCCCCAGCATTTT. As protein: CSARPGQGRSNQPQHF.

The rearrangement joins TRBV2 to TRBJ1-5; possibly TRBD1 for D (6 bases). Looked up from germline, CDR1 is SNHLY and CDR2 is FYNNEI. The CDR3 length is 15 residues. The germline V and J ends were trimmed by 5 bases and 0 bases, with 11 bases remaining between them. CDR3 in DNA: TGTGCCAGCAGTTACAGGGAAAATAGCAATCAGCCCCAGCATTTT. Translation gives CASSYRENSNQPQHF.

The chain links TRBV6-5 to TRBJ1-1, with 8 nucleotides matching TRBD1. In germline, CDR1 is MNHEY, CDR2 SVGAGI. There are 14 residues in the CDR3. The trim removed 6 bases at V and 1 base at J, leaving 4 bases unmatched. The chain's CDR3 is CASRPGTGNTEAFF. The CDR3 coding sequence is TGTGCCAGCAGACCCGGGACAGGGAACACTGAAGCTTTCTTT.

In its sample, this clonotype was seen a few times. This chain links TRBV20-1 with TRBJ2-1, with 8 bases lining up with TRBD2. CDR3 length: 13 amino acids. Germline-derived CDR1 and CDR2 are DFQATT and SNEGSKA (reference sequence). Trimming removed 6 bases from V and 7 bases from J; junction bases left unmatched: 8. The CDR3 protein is CSAPVAGLNEQFF. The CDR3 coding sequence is TGCAGTGCCCCGGTAGCGGGATTGAATGAGCAGTTCTTC.

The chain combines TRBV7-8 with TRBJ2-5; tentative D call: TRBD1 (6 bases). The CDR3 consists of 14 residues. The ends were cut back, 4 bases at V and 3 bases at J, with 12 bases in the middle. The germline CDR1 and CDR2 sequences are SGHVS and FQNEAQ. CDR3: CASSSIQGKETQYF. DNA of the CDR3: TGTGCCAGCAGCTCTATCCAGGGGAAAGAGACCCAGTACTTC.

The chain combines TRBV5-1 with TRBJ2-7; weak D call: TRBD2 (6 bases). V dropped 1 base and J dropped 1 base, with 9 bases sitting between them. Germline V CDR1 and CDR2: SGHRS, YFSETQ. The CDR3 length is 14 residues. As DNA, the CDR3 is TGCGCCAGCAGCTTGATCGGGGGTTCCTACGAGCAGTACTTC. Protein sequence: CASSLIGGSYEQYF.

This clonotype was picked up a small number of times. The CDR3, as DNA: TGTGCCAGCAGCTTTGGACAGGGGGCGAGCGAGCAGTACTTC. Translated, it gives CASSFGQGASEQYF. The V call is TRBV5-6, the J call TRBJ2-7; 11 nucleotides line up with TRBD1. The CDR3 runs to 14 residues. The V and J ends lost 2 bases and 6 bases, in that order; junction bases with no gene match: 4. Germline-derived CDR1 and CDR2 are SGHDT and YYEEEE.

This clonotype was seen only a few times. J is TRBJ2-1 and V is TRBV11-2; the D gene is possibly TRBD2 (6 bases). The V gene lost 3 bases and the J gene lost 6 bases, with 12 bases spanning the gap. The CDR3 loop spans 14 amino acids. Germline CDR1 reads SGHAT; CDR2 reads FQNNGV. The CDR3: CASSFERARNEQFF. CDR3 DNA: TGTGCCAGCAGCTTCGAGCGGGCGCGCAATGAGCAGTTCTTC.